This T cell receptor delta chain comes out of a study of gamma-delta chains in newborns, infants, children. Looking at the study overall: Microbial exposure reportedly drives polyclonal innate γδ T cell expansion after birth.

This clone has only one observation. Germline V CDR1 and CDR2: GEAIGNYY, EKD. The CDR3 extends over 17 amino acids. The V and J ends lost 3 bases and 3 bases, in that order; junction bases with no gene match: 9. TCRdb re-called clones from the reads via CATT. The data hold around 5,400 delta-chain clones, with 15% to 20% observed a single time. The material sequenced was blood. The chain is built from TRDV2 and TRDJ1, with TRDD3 matching 13 bases. Matching the DNA to germline supplied the J gene, which TCRdb does not give. The TCR comes from a child who was a newborn, infant or young child, either healthy, febrile or measles-vaccinated (not recorded which). CDR3 amino acids: CACDVLGDTRGPDKLIF. The CDR3 bases are TGTGCCTGTGACGTACTGGGGGATACGAGGGGACCCGATAAACTCATCTTT.